This is a list of T cell receptor beta chains from one sample in a study of OX40 agonist ivuxolimab in advanced cancers. Only in-frame clones appear in the TCRdb table, and some are missing; sequencing was by immunoSEQ multiplex PCR. The sample lists some 99,000 clones, less than 95% occurring once. The specimen was CD4+ or CD8+ T cells sorted from blood, collected in a trial of the OX40 agonist ivuxolimab. The receptors originated from an adult with an advanced solid tumor such as melanoma, head and neck, liver or kidney cancer. Both conserved end residues are part of each CDR3. A D gene is named only where the DNA matches it firmly. Some rows have no size entry. The others give once, few or many, or a class for an expanded clone.

clone_size: -
j_call: TRBJ2-1
v_call: TRBV7-9
d_call: TRBD2
cdr3_nt: TGTGCCAGCAACTTTGGGACTAGCGGGAAGGACGAGCAGTTCTTC
cdr3_aa: CASNFGTSGKDEQFF

clone_size: -
j_call: TRBJ2-1
v_call: TRBV29-1
d_call: -
cdr3_nt: TGCAGCGTTGGGGCAAGTTCCTACAATGAGCAGTTCTTC
cdr3_aa: CSVGASSYNEQFF

clone_size: -
j_call: TRBJ1-3
v_call: TRBV19
d_call: TRBD1
cdr3_nt: TGTGCCAGTAGGGACAGGGGCACTGGAAACACCATATATTTT
cdr3_aa: CASRDRGTGNTIYF

clone_size: once
j_call: TRBJ1-3
v_call: TRBV2
d_call: -
cdr3_nt: TGTGCCAGCAGTGGGCAGCTCTCTGGAAACACCATATATTTT
cdr3_aa: CASSGQLSGNTIYF

clone_size: -
j_call: TRBJ1-1
v_call: TRBV28
d_call: -
cdr3_nt: TGTGCCAGCAGCAGCAGGACGCTGTACACTGAAGCTTTCTTT
cdr3_aa: CASSSRTLYTEAFF

clone_size: -
j_call: TRBJ2-3
v_call: TRBV7-9
d_call: -
cdr3_nt: TGTGCTGGTGGAACCGGGCTGGTAGGTGATACGCAGTATTTT
cdr3_aa: CAGGTGLVGDTQYF

clone_size: -
j_call: TRBJ2-2
v_call: TRBV7-2
d_call: -
cdr3_nt: TGTGCCAGCAGCTGGGAGTCCCCCGGGGAGCTGTTTTTT
cdr3_aa: CASSWESPGELFF

clone_size: -
j_call: TRBJ2-7
v_call: TRBV6-6
d_call: TRBD1
cdr3_nt: TGTGCCAGCACTAATACCGACAGGGTCAGGGAGCAGTACTTC
cdr3_aa: CASTNTDRVREQYF

clone_size: -
j_call: TRBJ2-5
v_call: TRBV11-3
d_call: -
cdr3_nt: TGTGCCAGCAGCTTACATGGGACGCCACAAGAGACCCAGTACTTC
cdr3_aa: CASSLHGTPQETQYF

clone_size: -
j_call: TRBJ1-2
v_call: TRBV6-6
d_call: -
cdr3_nt: TGTGCCAGCAGAGACAGCAGGGGCTATGGCTACACCTTC
cdr3_aa: CASRDSRGYGYTF

clone_size: -
j_call: TRBJ2-5
v_call: TRBV7-9
d_call: -
cdr3_nt: TGTGCCAGCAGCCCAGGTTGGGACTTGAAGACCCAGTACTTC
cdr3_aa: CASSPGWDLKTQYF

clone_size: once
j_call: TRBJ1-2
v_call: TRBV5-4
d_call: TRBD1
cdr3_nt: TGTGCCAGCAGCTACGGACAGGATGGCTACACCTTC
cdr3_aa: CASSYGQDGYTF

clone_size: -
j_call: TRBJ1-5
v_call: TRBV7-9
d_call: -
cdr3_nt: TGTGCCAGCAGCTTAACCGGAGGCCCGAATCAGCCCCAGCATTTT
cdr3_aa: CASSLTGGPNQPQHF

clone_size: -
j_call: TRBJ1-3
v_call: TRBV28
d_call: -
cdr3_nt: TGTGCCAGCAGCCTTACAGGCTCTGGAAACACCATATATTTT
cdr3_aa: CASSLTGSGNTIYF

clone_size: -
j_call: TRBJ1-5
v_call: TRBV5-4
d_call: TRBD1
cdr3_nt: TGTGCCAGCAGCCGAGTGGGACAGGGTGATCAGCCCCAGCATTTT
cdr3_aa: CASSRVGQGDQPQHF

clone_size: -
j_call: TRBJ2-7
v_call: TRBV18
d_call: -
cdr3_nt: TGTGCCAGCTCACCGGAGACTAGGTTCGCATACGAGCAGTACTTC
cdr3_aa: CASSPETRFAYEQYF

clone_size: -
j_call: TRBJ1-1
v_call: TRBV29-1
d_call: -
cdr3_nt: TGCAGCGTTGAGCGGGACCCGGGGACTGAAGCTTTCTTT
cdr3_aa: CSVERDPGTEAFF

clone_size: -
j_call: TRBJ1-6
v_call: TRBV10-3
d_call: -
cdr3_nt: TGTGCCATCAGTGAGTCAGCACTGAGGGAGAATTCACCCCTCCACTTT
cdr3_aa: CAISESALRENSPLHF

clone_size: -
j_call: TRBJ1-4
v_call: TRBV7-2
d_call: TRBD1
cdr3_nt: TGTGCCAGCAGCTTAGTGGGACAGGGGGCAATACGGGAAAAACTGTTTTTT
cdr3_aa: CASSLVGQGAIREKLFF

clone_size: few
j_call: TRBJ1-2
v_call: TRBV6-1
d_call: TRBD1
cdr3_nt: TGTGCCAGCAGTGTGCAGGGGGTCTCGGTCTATGGCTACACCTTC
cdr3_aa: CASSVQGVSVYGYTF

clone_size: -
j_call: TRBJ1-1
v_call: TRBV5-1
d_call: TRBD1
cdr3_nt: TGCGCCAGCAGCTTTTTAGGGTGGGGACAGGGGGCCGAAGCTTTCTTT
cdr3_aa: CASSFLGWGQGAEAFF

clone_size: -
j_call: TRBJ1-4
v_call: TRBV14
d_call: -
cdr3_nt: TGTGCCAGCAGCCGTAAATATCCAGGGGCCAGGGAAAAACTGTTTTTT
cdr3_aa: CASSRKYPGAREKLFF

clone_size: -
j_call: TRBJ2-3
v_call: TRBV5-6
d_call: -
cdr3_nt: TGTGCCAGCAGCTTGGGGAGTATAACGCAGTATTTT
cdr3_aa: CASSLGSITQYF

clone_size: -
j_call: TRBJ1-5
v_call: TRBV28
d_call: -
cdr3_nt: TGTGCCAGCAGTTTGTCAGGGGAGTACAGGCCCCAGCATTTT
cdr3_aa: CASSLSGEYRPQHF

clone_size: -
j_call: TRBJ2-5
v_call: TRBV5-1
d_call: TRBD2
cdr3_nt: TGCGCCAGTCTAGGCATTGTAGCGGGAGGTTCGTCAGGGACCCAGTACTTC
cdr3_aa: CASLGIVAGGSSGTQYF

clone_size: once
j_call: TRBJ2-1
v_call: TRBV4-3
d_call: TRBD2
cdr3_nt: TGCGCCAGCAGCCGAGCGGGGGGCTCCTACAATGAGCAGTTCTTC
cdr3_aa: CASSRAGGSYNEQFF

clone_size: -
j_call: TRBJ2-3
v_call: TRBV5-4
d_call: -
cdr3_nt: TGTGCCAGCACCCACCTAGGGATAGCGGATACGCAGTATTTT
cdr3_aa: CASTHLGIADTQYF

clone_size: -
j_call: TRBJ1-5
v_call: TRBV5-5
d_call: -
cdr3_nt: TGTGCCAGCAGCCCGGCCGGGGGTCACAATCAGCCCCAGCATTTT
cdr3_aa: CASSPAGGHNQPQHF

clone_size: -
j_call: TRBJ2-2
v_call: TRBV18
d_call: -
cdr3_nt: TGTGCCAGCTCGTCAACGGGACACTACACCGGGGAGCTGTTTTTT
cdr3_aa: CASSSTGHYTGELFF

clone_size: -
j_call: TRBJ2-2
v_call: TRBV18
d_call: -
cdr3_nt: TGTGCCAGCTCACCAGACGGGGAGCTGTTTTTT
cdr3_aa: CASSPDGELFF

clone_size: once
j_call: TRBJ2-1
v_call: TRBV6-1
d_call: -
cdr3_nt: TGTGCCAGCAGGTTCGACACCCTATCCTACAATGAGCAGTTCTTC
cdr3_aa: CASRFDTLSYNEQFF

clone_size: -
j_call: TRBJ1-3
v_call: TRBV15
d_call: -
cdr3_nt: TGTGCCACCAGCAGACAAGTCCTAATGACCGGAAACACCATATATTTT
cdr3_aa: CATSRQVLMTGNTIYF